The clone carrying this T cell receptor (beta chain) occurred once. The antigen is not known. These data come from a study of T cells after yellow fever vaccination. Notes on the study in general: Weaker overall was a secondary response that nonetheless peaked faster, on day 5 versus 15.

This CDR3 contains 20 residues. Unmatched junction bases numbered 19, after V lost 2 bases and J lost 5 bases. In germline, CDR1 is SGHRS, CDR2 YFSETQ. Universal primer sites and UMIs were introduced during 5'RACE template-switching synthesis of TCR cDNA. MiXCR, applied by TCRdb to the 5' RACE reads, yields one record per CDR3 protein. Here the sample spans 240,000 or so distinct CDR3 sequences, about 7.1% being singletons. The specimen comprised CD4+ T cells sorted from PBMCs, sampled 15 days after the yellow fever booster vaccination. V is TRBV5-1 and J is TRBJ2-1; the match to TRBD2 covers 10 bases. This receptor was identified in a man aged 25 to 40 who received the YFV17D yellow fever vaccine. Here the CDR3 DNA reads TGCGCCAGCAGCTTTAGAGGTTTGCTAGCGGGAGACGTGGTACACAATGAGCAGTTCTTC. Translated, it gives CASSFRGLLAGDVVHNEQFF.